These T cell receptor beta chains were read from a single sample in a study of beta chain features in type 1 diabetes. The protocol was immunoSEQ multiplex PCR, while the TCRdb copy is restricted to in-frame clones and leaves out a portion. The repertoire holds under 300,000 clones, with more than 11% as singletons. Sequenced input: naive CD4+ T cells from blood. These receptors all come from a man aged 25-45 years with type 1 diabetes. The CDR3 runs from the conserved cysteine through the conserved F or W. Each record gives: D gene, V gene, clone size, J gene, CDR3 DNA, CDR3 protein. D genes are given only for firm matches. Part of the rows lack a size; the others show once, few, many or a class for expanded clones.

>TRBD2|TRBV6-5|-|TRBJ2-1
TGTGCCAGTTCTAGCGGGAGGGCCCTCTACAATGAGCAGTTCTTC
CASSSGRALYNEQFF
>-|TRBV6-6|-|TRBJ2-7
TGTGCCAGCAGTTACGAGCCCTACGAGCAGTACTTC
CASSYEPYEQYF
>-|TRBV2|-|TRBJ2-5
TGTGCCAGCAGCTTAGAGTACCAAGAGACCCAGTACTTC
CASSLEYQETQYF
>TRBD1|TRBV6-5|few|TRBJ2-7
TGTGCCAGCAGTTACTCGGGGACAGTAGCCTACGAGCAGTACTTC
CASSYSGTVAYEQYF
>-|TRBV7-8|few|TRBJ2-2
TGTGCCAGCAGCTTAGCGAGGCCAAGCCGTGACACCGGGGAGCTGTTTTTT
CASSLARPSRDTGELFF
>TRBD1|TRBV11-2|-|TRBJ1-1
TGTGCCAGCAGCTCACCGGGACAGGGGGTACGAGCTTTCTTT
CASSSPGQGVRAFF
>-|TRBV11-3|few|TRBJ2-1
TGTGCCAGCAGCTTAGGTAGCGAGACCTACAATGAGCAGTTCTTC
CASSLGSETYNEQFF
>TRBD1|TRBV27|-|TRBJ1-2
TGTGCCAGCAGTCATGGCAGGGGGCGCGTTGATGGCTACACCTTC
CASSHGRGRVDGYTF
>-|TRBV7-2|-|TRBJ2-5
TGTGCCAGCAGCCCCGCCGGGGAGACCCAGTACTTC
CASSPAGETQYF
>-|TRBV5-1|-|TRBJ2-7
TGCGCCAGCAGCTTGACGGCGGGACGGAGCTCCTACGAGCAGTACTTC
CASSLTAGRSSYEQYF
>TRBD1|TRBV18|few|TRBJ2-6
TGTGCCAGCTCAAAGGATCAGGGGGCGGCCGGGGCCAACGTCCTGACTTTC
CASSKDQGAAGANVLTF
>TRBD1|TRBV27|-|TRBJ1-2
TGTGCCAGCAGTTTCCTCGACAGGGGGGACTATGGCTACACCTTC
CASSFLDRGDYGYTF
>-|TRBV7-2|few|TRBJ1-2
TGTGCCAGCAGCTTTCGGGATTATGGCTACACCTTC
CASSFRDYGYTF
>TRBD1|TRBV7-8|few|TRBJ1-6
TGTGCCAGCAGCCCCCGGGACAGAGGAACGAATTCACCCCTCCACTTT
CASSPRDRGTNSPLHF
>TRBD2|TRBV10-3|-|TRBJ2-3
TGTGCCATCAGTGACCTGACTAGCGGGAGTGGAGATACGCAGTATTTT
CAISDLTSGSGDTQYF
>TRBD2|TRBV5-6|few|TRBJ2-5
TGTGCCAGCAGCCCAGCGGGGCAAGAGACCCAGTACTTC
CASSPAGQETQYF
>TRBD1|TRBV19|-|TRBJ1-1
TGTGCCAGTAGTCTCCCGACAGGGTACTTTCCTGAAGCTTTCTTT
CASSLPTGYFPEAFF
>TRBD2|TRBV5-1|few|TRBJ2-5
TGCGCCAGCAGCTTTGGGACTAGCGGAGAGACCCAGTACTTC
CASSFGTSGETQYF
>-|TRBV30|few|TRBJ2-5
TGTGCCTGGAGTGTACCGGTAGTCTCCCAGACCCAGTACTTC
CAWSVPVVSQTQYF
>TRBD1|TRBV9|-|TRBJ1-1
TGTGCCAGCAGCCCCCGGGACAGGGGATGGACTGAAGCTTTCTTT
CASSPRDRGWTEAFF